This T cell receptor (beta chain) was identified during a study of T cells in tumors after PD-1 blockade. Study information: Each patient got pembrolizumab 200 mg every 3 weeks or cemiplimab 350 mg every 2 weeks. During anti-PD-1 treatment, some patients continued daily vismodegib 150 mg.

Study outcomes and limitations: Blood contained approximately 41% of the tumor's TCR clonotypes.

Clones were read by immunoSEQ multiplex PCR, and TCRdb kept only the in-frame ones, dropping some. Of tens of thousands of clones listed, around 72% are singletons. CDR3 length equals 15 residues. Per germline, CDR1 MNHNY and CDR2 SVGAGI (reference sequence). Trimming pared 2 bases from V and 3 bases from J, leaving 13 bases between. On this clone itself: The antigen is unknown.

The origin of this receptor is a human donor with basal cell carcinoma. The V and J genes are TRBV6-6 and TRBJ1-1, with D perhaps matching TRBD1 (6 bases). The source material was PBMCs, sampled after anti-PD-1 treatment. The CDR3 DNA is TGTGCCAGCAGTTACGCGGGCAGGGGAGACACTGAAGCTTTCTTT. Protein: CASSYAGRGDTEAFF.